Listed here is a single TCR beta chain. The data are from a study of blood T cell repertoires in COVID-19. Overall study: The United States, Italy and Spain supplied acute and convalescent COVID-19 samples. PBMCs, B-cell-depleted T cells, or T cells were the source of the cDNA or gDNA that made up the material.

The length of the CDR3 is 12 residues. After removal of 6 bases from V and 3 bases from J, the junction contained 1 base not matched to a gene. Original methodology: Estimation of nucleated cell counts relied on the amplification of reference gene primers. Measured with immunoSEQ multiplex PCR; TCRdb has only the in-frame clones, and not every one. The DNA was the basis for D and trimming; V, J and clone size are from that table. The sample records 30,000 to 40,000 clones, roughly 86% being singletons. This receptor was obtained from a human donor with active COVID-19. The donor label of this sample is uncertain. Sequencing was performed on peripheral blood. The V gene is TRBV12-3 or TRBV12-4, the J gene TRBJ1-2; 7 bases fit TRBD1. The CDR3 loop reads CASRGTDYGYTF. CDR3 bases: TGTGCCAGCAGAGGGACAGACTATGGCTACACCTTC.